Described below is a single TCR beta chain sequence and its context. This clone was recorded once. Its antigen is still unknown. It has no much larger one-base neighbor in the sample; base qualities were not kept. TCRbeta CDR3 regions were amplified from genomic DNA by means of the immunoSEQ Assay, a bias-controlled multiplex PCR. The paper's processing steps were these. Within the assay, amplification of reference gene primers was used to estimate how many nucleated cells each sample contained. Sequence reads were collapsed and filtered to measure the absolute abundance of every unique TCRbeta CDR3 rearrangement. Productive Simpson clonality was computed per sample as the square root of Simpson's diversity index over productive rearrangements. TCRdb holds this immuneACCESS table with in-frame rearrangements only. Some clones are missing; in checked studies, unresolved V genes explain under half, and the rest has no known cause. The DNA was the basis for D and trimming; V, J and clone size are from that table. Present in this sample are about 480,000 clones, roughly 89% of which were seen just once. The ten largest make up roughly 0.84% of the sample.

This sample was taken from a study of blood T cell repertoires in COVID-19 (dated by TCRdb to about 2020). At the level of the whole study: The collaborator samples originated in the United States, Italy and Spain and spanned the acute and convalescent phases of COVID-19. The material from the prospective study consisted of cDNA or gDNA derived from T cells, B-cell-depleted T cells, or PBMCs. Subjects who had been exposed to COVID-19, were actively infected with it, or had recovered from it provided the deeply sampled blood TCRbeta repertoires that made up the dataset. The repertoires were released in a freely available public database intended as a resource for research on the immune response to SARS-CoV-2. The samples were drawn from the first 160 participants of the ongoing ImmuneRACE study and from 950 to 1,500 subjects provided by 6 global collaborators. Nearly every sample came with metadata listing a de-identified subject ID, COVID-19 status, age in years and sex. Where HLA class I and class II types were available, the types were taken from metadata supplied by the sample provider, not from assay-based typing. Here is what the overall study found, with its caveats: The quantity of clinical and demographic metadata differed by source and by participant and was supplied without curation.

The germline V gene sets CDR1 to KGHSH and CDR2 to LQKENI. From cysteine to phenylalanine, the CDR3 is 12 amino acids long. The retained sequence is limited to the CDR3, 36 bases, with the frame set at the first base. V is shortened by 2 bases, J by 13 bases, and the region joining them spans 14 bases. One collaborating source in Seattle enrolled patients while the patients were actively infected and followed the patients over time throughout the course of disease. Whole blood was collected in K2EDTA tubes by collaborating institutions according to the institutions' own protocols. For TCRbeta analysis, collaborators shipped samples as frozen whole blood, isolated PBMCs, or DNA extracted from either of those sample types.

Sequencing was done on a sample of peripheral blood. The chain uses TRBV18 and TRBJ1-1, with a tentative D gene TRBD1 over 5 matching bases. The TCR was taken from a young man with COVID-19, enrolled during active disease. The DNA sequence follows: TGTGCCAGCTCACCAGCGTCAGGGTTTGTTTTCTTT. Translated, this is CASSPASGFVFF.